This T cell receptor (beta chain) is drawn from a study of blood T cell repertoires in COVID-19. Germline values: CDR1 KGHSH, CDR2 LQKENI. The junction had 5 bases not matched to a gene; V was cut back by 3 bases and J by 9 bases. The CDR3 loop spans 14 amino acids. The method was immunoSEQ multiplex PCR; TCRdb's version includes in-frame clones alone and lacks a portion of them. The sample consists of some 670,000 clones, 85% to 90% of them appearing once. This chain links TRBV18 with TRBJ1-6, with 7 bases that match TRBD1. This receptor was taken from a woman aged 18-30 years with acute or convalescent COVID-19. The sample was peripheral blood. CDR3 sequence: CASSPTGVSSPLHF. In DNA, the CDR3 is TGTGCCAGCTCACCTACAGGGGTGAGTTCACCCCTCCACTTT.